This TCR beta chain was obtained from a study of cytomegalovirus exposure and HLA in healthy donors. On this clone itself: The antigen is not known.

The PCR ran on 60 Vbeta and 13 Jbeta primers. TCRdb keeps only in-frame clones here, not all; method: immunoSEQ multiplex PCR. The sample holds roughly 160,000 clones, about two thirds seen once. Study observations and caveats: The study designated fewer than 200 TCR beta chains cytomegalovirus-associated. A few of the chains that were CMV-associated were confirmed in vitro to be specific for CMV antigens.

It was healthy bone marrow donors who served as donors. Losses at the gene ends were 4 bases for V and 2 bases for J; bases not matched to a gene: 18. The CDR3 is 19 residues long. Germline loops: CDR1 MDHEN, CDR2 SYDVKM. The rearrangement links TRBV28 to TRBJ1-2, with TRBD1 matching 8 bases. This TCR was recovered from a woman aged 30 to 39 in good health and CMV-seronegative. Sequencing used PBMCs. CDR3 sequence: CASSSDATGTGNPNYGYTF. The DNA for the CDR3 is TGTGCCAGCAGTTCAGACGCCACCGGGACAGGCAACCCCAACTATGGCTACACCTTC.